This T cell receptor (beta chain) was recovered during a study of regulatory T cells in long-lasting Graves disease. Turning to the study itself: The antithyroid drugs taken by newly diagnosed Graves' patients had been used for under 3 months.

General observations from the study: Peripheral blood was the sole material, not thyroid tissue.

The time point here: newly diagnosed GD, antithyroid drugs for less than 3 months. Extracted PBMC RNA gave rise to the TCR library. Investigators prepared the TCR beta libraries by applying iRepertoire HTBI primers and Arm-PCR of CDR3 regions. Each CDR3 protein gets one entry after TCRdb re-called the multiplex PCR reads with MiXCR. The sample holds about 460,000 distinct CDR3 sequences, 12% to 15% seen once. Looked up from germline, CDR1 is MNHNS and CDR2 is SASEGT. The CDR3 contains 15 residues. Trimming took 0 bases from V and 4 from J, leaving 12 bases between them. This clonotype was recorded a few times. Antigen unknown. These data were also filed under a second study, of T cells in Graves' hyperthyroidism and ophthalmopathy.

V gene TRBV6-1 combines with J gene TRBJ1-2, with D hard to call. The receptor's source is a woman aged 50 to 60 with Graves disease. Sequences were derived from peripheral blood mononuclear cells (PBMCs), sampled at new diagnosis, from a patient treated with antithyroid drugs. CDR3 DNA sequence: TGTGCCAGCAGTGAAGCCTTTAGAAATTTCTATGGCTACACCTTC. Its protein is CASSEAFRNFYGYTF.